The 3 T cell receptor beta chains below were found in one sample sequenced in a study of OX40 agonist ivuxolimab in advanced cancers. TCRdb's copy holds only in-frame clones and misses some; the assay was immunoSEQ multiplex PCR. The sample has 90,000 or so clones, about 90% seen once. The specimen was CD4+ or CD8+ T cells sorted from blood, collected in a trial of the OX40 agonist ivuxolimab. Receptors were obtained from an adult with an advanced solid tumor such as melanoma, head and neck, liver or kidney cancer.

The gene calls are TRBV28 and TRBJ1-2, with 12 bases matching TRBD1. CDR1 and CDR2 (germline): MDHEN, SYDVKM. The CDR3 is 16 residues long. After removal of 2 bases from V and 3 bases from J, the junction contained 4 bases not matched to a gene. The CDR3 is CASSLRGTGGDYGYTF. CDR3 nucleotides: TGTGCCAGCAGTTTACGAGGGACAGGGGGCGACTATGGCTACACCTTC.

V is TRBV7-9 and J is TRBJ2-2, with D possibly being TRBD2 (6 bases). This CDR3 is 17 amino acids long. Germline values: CDR1 SEHNR, CDR2 FQNEAQ (reference sequence). V was pared by 5 bases and J by 2 bases, with 18 bases between. DNA for the CDR3: TGTGCCAGCAGCCGAGAATCTCCGGGACTCAACACCGGGGAGCTGTTTTTT. Protein: CASSRESPGLNTGELFF.

The J gene is TRBJ2-7, the V gene TRBV5-1; 9 nucleotides align to TRBD2. Per germline, CDR1 SGHRS and CDR2 YFSETQ. CDR3 length: 15 residues. The V segment lost 2 bases and the J segment 1 base; nucleotides outside the gene matches: 4. CDR3 coding DNA: TGCGCCAGCAGCTTCTCGCTAGCGGGATCCTACGAGCAGTACTTC. As protein: CASSFSLAGSYEQYF.